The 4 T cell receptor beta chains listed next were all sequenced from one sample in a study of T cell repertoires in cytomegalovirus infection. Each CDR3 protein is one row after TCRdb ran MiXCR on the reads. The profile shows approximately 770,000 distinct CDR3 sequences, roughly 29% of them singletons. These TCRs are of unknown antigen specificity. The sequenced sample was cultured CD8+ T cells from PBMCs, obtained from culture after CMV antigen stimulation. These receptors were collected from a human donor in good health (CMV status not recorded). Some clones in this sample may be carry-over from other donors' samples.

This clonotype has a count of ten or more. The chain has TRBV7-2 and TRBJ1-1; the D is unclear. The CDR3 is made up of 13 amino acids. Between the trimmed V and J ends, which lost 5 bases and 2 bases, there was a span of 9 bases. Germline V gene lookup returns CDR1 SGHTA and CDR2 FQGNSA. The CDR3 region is CASSATINTEAFF. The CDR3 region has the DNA TGTGCCAGCAGCGCCACAATCAACACTGAAGCTTTCTTT.

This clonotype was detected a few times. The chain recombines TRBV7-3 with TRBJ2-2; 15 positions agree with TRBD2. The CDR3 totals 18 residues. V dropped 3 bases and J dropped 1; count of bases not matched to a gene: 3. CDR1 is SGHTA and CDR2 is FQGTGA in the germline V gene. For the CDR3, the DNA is TGTGCCAGCAGCTTCGGGACTAGCGGGGGGAAGAACACCGGGGAGCTGTTTTTT. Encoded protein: CASSFGTSGGKNTGELFF.

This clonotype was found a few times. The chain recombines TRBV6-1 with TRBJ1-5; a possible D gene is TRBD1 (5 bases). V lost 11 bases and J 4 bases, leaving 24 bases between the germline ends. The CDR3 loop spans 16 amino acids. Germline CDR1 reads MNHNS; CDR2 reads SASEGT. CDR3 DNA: TGTGCCGCCAGCCCCCCGCAGGCTCCAGGGAATCAGCCCCAGCATTTT. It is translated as CAASPPQAPGNQPQHF.

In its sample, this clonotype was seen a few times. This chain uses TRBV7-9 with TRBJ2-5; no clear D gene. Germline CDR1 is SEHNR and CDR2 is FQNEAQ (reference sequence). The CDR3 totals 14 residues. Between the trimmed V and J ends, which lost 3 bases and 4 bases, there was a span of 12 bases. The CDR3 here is CASSFGSPRETQYF. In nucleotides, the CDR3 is TGTGCCAGCAGCTTTGGTTCGCCCCGAGAGACCCAGTACTTC.